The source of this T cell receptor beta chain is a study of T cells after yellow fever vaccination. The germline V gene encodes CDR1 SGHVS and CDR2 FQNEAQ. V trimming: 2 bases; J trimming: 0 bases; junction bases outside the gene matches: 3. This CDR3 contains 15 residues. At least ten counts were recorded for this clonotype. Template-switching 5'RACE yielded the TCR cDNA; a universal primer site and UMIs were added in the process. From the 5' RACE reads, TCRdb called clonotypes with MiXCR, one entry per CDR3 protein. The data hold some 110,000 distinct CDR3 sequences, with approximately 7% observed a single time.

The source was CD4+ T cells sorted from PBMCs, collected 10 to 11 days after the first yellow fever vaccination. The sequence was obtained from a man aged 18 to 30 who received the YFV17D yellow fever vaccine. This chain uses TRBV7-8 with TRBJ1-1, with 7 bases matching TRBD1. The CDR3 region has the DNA TGTGCCAGCAGCTTAAGGGGGCTAATGAACACTGAAGCTTTCTTT. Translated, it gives CASSLRGLMNTEAFF.